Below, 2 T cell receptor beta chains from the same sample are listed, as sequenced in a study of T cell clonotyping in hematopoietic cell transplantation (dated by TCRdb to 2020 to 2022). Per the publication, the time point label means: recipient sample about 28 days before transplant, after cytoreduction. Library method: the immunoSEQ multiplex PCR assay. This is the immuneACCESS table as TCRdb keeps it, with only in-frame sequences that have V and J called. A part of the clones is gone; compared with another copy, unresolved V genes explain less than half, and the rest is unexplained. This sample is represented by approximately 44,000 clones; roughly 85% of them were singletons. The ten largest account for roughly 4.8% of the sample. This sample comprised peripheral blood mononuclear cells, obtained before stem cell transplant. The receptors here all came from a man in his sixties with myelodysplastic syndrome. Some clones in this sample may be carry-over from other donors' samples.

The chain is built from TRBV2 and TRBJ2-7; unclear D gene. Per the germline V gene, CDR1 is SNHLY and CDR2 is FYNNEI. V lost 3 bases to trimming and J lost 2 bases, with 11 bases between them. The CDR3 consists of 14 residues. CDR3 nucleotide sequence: TGTGCCAGCAGTGACCTGGCTAGGACCTACGAGCAGTACTTC. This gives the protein CASSDLARTYEQYF.

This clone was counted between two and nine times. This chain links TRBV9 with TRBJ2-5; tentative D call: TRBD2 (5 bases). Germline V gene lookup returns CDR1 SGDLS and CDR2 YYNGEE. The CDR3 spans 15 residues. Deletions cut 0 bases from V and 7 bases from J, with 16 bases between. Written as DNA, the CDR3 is TGTGCCAGCAGCGTAGATCCCGGGGTAGTCGGGACCCAGTACTTC. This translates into CASSVDPGVVGTQYF.